Each of the 16 T cell receptor beta chains below was sequenced from the same sample in a study of cytomegalovirus exposure and HLA in healthy donors. PCR involved 60 Vbeta and 13 Jbeta primers. Assay used: immunoSEQ multiplex PCR; TCRdb lists only in-frame clones, some missing. The sample includes about 180,000 clones, around 76% of them seen just once. Sequencing input: PBMCs. The receptors shown here come from a middle-aged man in good health and CMV-seronegative.

This clone was counted a single time. This chain uses TRBV7-2 with TRBJ2-7; D perhaps matches TRBD2 (5 bases). This CDR3 spans 14 amino acids. V was trimmed by 3 bases and J by 3 bases, leaving 12 bases between them. CDR1 and CDR2 from the germline V gene are SGHTA and FQGNSA. In DNA form, the CDR3 reads TGTGCCAGCAGCTTGAGGTCAGCGGACTACGAGCAGTACTTC. Its translation: CASSLRSADYEQYF.

The rearrangement joins TRBV7-2 to TRBJ2-2; a weak D match, TRBD1 (6 bases). Trimming took 2 bases from V and 3 from J, leaving 10 bases between them. The CDR3 extends over 15 amino acids. Germline CDR1 and CDR2: SGHTA and FQGNSA. The CDR3 loop is CASSLTQGHTGELFF. The CDR3 DNA reads as TGTGCCAGCAGCTTAACACAGGGCCACACCGGGGAGCTGTTTTTT. Looking up the rest from reference TRBV7-2 and TRBJ2-2 gives the full variable domain: GAGVSQSPSNKVTEKGKDVELRCDPISGHTALYWYRQSLGQGLEFLIYFQGNSAPDKSGLPSDRFSAERTGGSVSTLTIQRTQQEDSAVYLCASSLTQGHTGELFFGEGSRLTVL.

This clone was counted once. Here the CDR3 DNA reads TGTGCCAGCAGCGTCTCCGGGGTTTACACAGATACGCAGTATTTT. Translation gives CASSVSGVYTDTQYF. This rearrangement joins TRBV9 to TRBJ2-3, with D maybe TRBD2 (5 bases). Trimming pared 2 bases from V and 2 bases from J, leaving 12 bases between. The CDR3 spans 15 residues. Looked up from germline, CDR1 is SGDLS and CDR2 is YYNGEE.

The chain carries TRBV7-2 and TRBJ1-4; no clear D. The length of the CDR3 is 15 residues. Germline lookup yields CDR1 SGHTA and CDR2 FQGNSA. The germline V and J ends were trimmed by 6 bases and 0 bases, with 11 bases remaining between them. CDR3 nucleotide sequence: TGTGCCAGCAGTTATACAAGTACAACTAATGAAAAACTGTTTTTT. This sequence encodes CASSYTSTTNEKLFF.

This clone is a singleton in its sample. The V gene is TRBV6-5, the J gene TRBJ2-5; TRBD1 is a possible D gene (6 bases). Trimming shortened V by 2 bases and J by 4 bases, and 11 bases separated the two germline ends. Germline CDR1 is MNHEY and CDR2 is SVGAGI. This CDR3 is 14 amino acids long. The CDR3: CASSYAWGRETQYF. The CDR3 nucleotides are TGTGCCAGCAGTTACGCCTGGGGGCGAGAGACCCAGTACTTC.

The sample holds one count of this clone. The V and J genes are TRBV15 and TRBJ2-1, with 8 bases lining up with TRBD2. The V segment lost 0 bases and the J segment 4 bases; nucleotides outside the gene matches: 5. In germline, CDR1 is LNHNV, CDR2 YYDKDF (reference sequence). CDR3 length equals 16 residues. The CDR3 coding sequence is TGTGCCACCAGCAGAGACGGGACTAGTTTGTACAATGAGCAGTTCTTC. This codes for CATSRDGTSLYNEQFF. The full variable domain, completed using reference TRBV15 and TRBJ2-1, is DAMVIQNPRYQVTQFGKPVTLSCSQTLNHNVMYWYQQKSSQAPKLLFHYYDKDFNNEADTPDNFQSRRPNTSFCFLDIRSPGLGDTAMYLCATSRDGTSLYNEQFFGPGTRLTVL.

V and J are TRBV18 and TRBJ1-3, with 7 bases matching TRBD1. The germline V gene encodes CDR1 KGHSH and CDR2 LQKENI. The length of the CDR3 is 15 residues. Losses at the gene ends were 4 bases for V and 2 bases for J; bases not matched to a gene: 5. This CDR3 reads CASSQGANPGNTIYF. CDR3 coding DNA: TGTGCCAGCTCACAGGGGGCCAATCCTGGAAACACCATATATTTT.

To note about this clone: The junction does not match germline at one end; this may be a read error. V usage is TRBV7-2 and J usage is TRBJ1-2; no definite D call. The CDR3 loop spans 14 amino acids. Germline loops: CDR1 SGHTA, CDR2 FQGNSA. This CDR3 reads CASSLSLANYSYTF. CDR3 DNA sequence: TGTGCCAGCAGCTTATCCCTCGCTAACTATAGCTACACCTTC. The full variable domain, its missing parts supplied by reference TRBV7-2 and TRBJ1-2, is GAGVSQSPSNKVTEKGKDVELRCDPISGHTALYWYRQSLGQGLEFLIYFQGNSAPDKSGLPSDRFSAERTGGSVSTLTIQRTQQEDSAVYLCASSLSLANYSYTFGSGTRLTVV.

The CDR3 loop reads CASRHPLAGNTIYF. The CDR3 bases are TGCGCCAGCAGGCATCCGCTAGCTGGAAACACCATATATTTT. The chain links TRBV10-1 to TRBJ1-3; D uncertain. This CDR3 spans 14 amino acids. Trimming removed 6 bases at V and 2 bases at J, with 11 bases between. Germline assignment: CDR1 WNHNN and CDR2 SYGVQD (reference sequence).

CDR3 protein: CASNPTGGGTDTQYF. The CDR3 region has the DNA TGTGCCAGCAACCCCACAGGCGGGGGCACAGATACGCAGTATTTT. This rearrangement joins TRBV9 to TRBJ2-3; D possibly corresponds to TRBD2 (6 bases). Germline V gene sequence: CDR1 SGDLS, CDR2 YYNGEE. Trimming took 6 bases from V and 1 from J, leaving 15 bases between them. The CDR3 runs to 15 residues.

The chain has TRBV28 and TRBJ2-7; 8 bases are shared with TRBD2. CDR1 is MDHEN and CDR2 is SYDVKM in the germline V gene. V lost 0 bases, J lost 7 bases, and 2 bases stayed unmatched. The CDR3 totals 13 residues. The CDR3 DNA reads TGTGCCAGCAGTTTATGGTCTAGCGGGGAGCAGTACTTC. Encoded protein: CASSLWSSGEQYF. Complete variable domain (other parts from reference TRBV28 and TRBJ2-7): DVKVTQSSRYLVKRTGEKVFLECVQDMDHENMFWYRQDPGLGLRLIYFSYDVKMKEKGDIPEGYSVSREKKERFSLILESASTNQTSMYLCASSLWSSGEQYFGPGTRLTVT.

This clone was picked up a small number of times. The V gene is TRBV7-2, the J gene TRBJ2-3; the match to TRBD1 covers 7 bases. The J segment lost 2 bases and the V segment lost 5 bases, leaving 7 bases of the junction unmatched. Germline V gives CDR1 SGHTA, CDR2 FQGNSA. The CDR3 spans 15 residues. The CDR3 DNA reads as TGTGCCAGCAGCGGGCGACAGGGTACCACAGATACGCAGTATTTT. Protein product: CASSGRQGTTDTQYF.

The genes are TRBV6-5 and TRBJ1-1; 9 bases map to TRBD1. The CDR3 loop spans 15 amino acids. The J segment lost 6 bases and the V segment lost 2 bases, leaving 7 bases of the junction unmatched. Germline loops: CDR1 MNHEY, CDR2 SVGAGI. CDR3 protein: CASSYGTGRYAEAFF. In DNA, the CDR3 is TGTGCCAGCAGTTACGGGACAGGGAGGTACGCTGAAGCTTTCTTT.

The rearrangement links TRBV2 to TRBJ1-4; D possibly corresponds to TRBD1 (6 bases). Per the germline V gene, CDR1 is SNHLY and CDR2 is FYNNEI. The CDR3 contains 19 residues. With 6 bases removed from V and 1 base from J, the gap between germline ends came to 24 bases. The CDR3 DNA reads as TGTGCCAGCAGGGGGGCGCCAGGCAGCTCACGGGGAACTAATGAAAAACTGTTTTTT. Translating it yields CASRGAPGSSRGTNEKLFF.

This clone was counted once. The chain has TRBV6-6 and TRBJ2-7, with D possibly TRBD1 on 5 matching bases. Germline V lookup: CDR1 MNHNY, CDR2 SVGAGI (reference sequence). The V end was cut by 7 bases, the J end by 7 bases, with 23 bases between. The CDR3 runs to 15 residues. The CDR3 DNA sequence: TGTGCCAGCAATCCGGCGCAAGGGGATGTGGGGGAGCAGTACTTC. Translating it yields CASNPAQGDVGEQYF.

The chain employs TRBV11-3 and TRBJ2-3, with 10 bases identical to TRBD1. Unmatched junction bases numbered 8, after V lost 5 bases and J lost 6 bases. The CDR3 is 15 residues long. Germline V CDR1 and CDR2: SGHNT, YENEEA. CDR3 DNA: TGTGCCAGCAGCATCGGACAGGGGGAGTCGGATACGCAGTATTTT. This encodes CASSIGQGESDTQYF. Looking up the rest from reference TRBV11-3 and TRBJ2-3 gives the full variable domain: EAGVVQSPRYKIIEKKQPVAFWCNPISGHNTLYWYLQNLGQGPELLIRYENEEAVDDSQLPKDRFSAERLKGVDSTLKIQPAELGDSAVYLCASSIGQGESDTQYFGPGTRLTVL.